This T cell receptor (beta chain) was retrieved from a study of blood T cells in healthy people across ages. Germline V gene data show CDR1 as SGHTA and CDR2 as FQGTGA. The CDR3 is made up of 14 amino acids. V was cut by 1 base and J by 10 bases, with 14 bases left in between. Together with a sample-barcoded 5' primer, a J-beta primer mix was included in a second PCR lasting about 6 to 11 cycles. TCRdb used MiXCR to reprocess the 5' RACE reads, holding one entry per CDR3 protein. Altogether around 1,800,000 distinct CDR3 sequences are present, about two fifths being singletons, with the ten largest covering roughly 23%. This clonotype showed up just a few times.

The chain uses TRBV7-3 and TRBJ2-1; D tentatively reads TRBD1 or TRBD2 (6 bases each). The specimen sequenced was blood. This clonotype was obtained from a human donor in good health. The CDR3 sequence: CASSLISGASEQFF. The CDR3 DNA reads as TGTGCCAGCAGCTTAATATCGGGGGCTTCAGAGCAGTTCTTC.